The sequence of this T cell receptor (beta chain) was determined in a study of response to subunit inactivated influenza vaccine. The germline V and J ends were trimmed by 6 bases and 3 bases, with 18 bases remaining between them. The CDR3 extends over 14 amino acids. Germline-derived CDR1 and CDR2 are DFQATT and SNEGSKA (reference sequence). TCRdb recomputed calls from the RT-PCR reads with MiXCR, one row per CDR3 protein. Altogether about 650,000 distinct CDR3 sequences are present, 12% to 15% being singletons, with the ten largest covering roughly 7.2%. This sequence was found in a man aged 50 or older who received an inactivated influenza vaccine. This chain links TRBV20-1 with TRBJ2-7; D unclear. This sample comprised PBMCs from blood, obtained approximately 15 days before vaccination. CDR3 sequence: CSAINPATGYEQYF. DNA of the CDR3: TGCAGTGCCATAAATCCGGCCACGGGCTACGAGCAGTACTTC.